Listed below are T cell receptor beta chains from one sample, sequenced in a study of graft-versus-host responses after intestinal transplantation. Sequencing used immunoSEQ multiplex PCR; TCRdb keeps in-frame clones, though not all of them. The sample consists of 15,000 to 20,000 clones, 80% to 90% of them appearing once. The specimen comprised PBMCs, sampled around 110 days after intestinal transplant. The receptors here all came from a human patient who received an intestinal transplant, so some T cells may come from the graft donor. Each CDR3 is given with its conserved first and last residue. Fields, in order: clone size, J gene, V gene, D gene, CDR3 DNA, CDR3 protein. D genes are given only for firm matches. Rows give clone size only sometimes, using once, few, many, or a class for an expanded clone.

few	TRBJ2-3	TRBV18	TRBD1	TGTGCCAGCTCACTGATGGACAGGGGGCGATCTGATACGCAGTATTTT	CASSLMDRGRSDTQYF
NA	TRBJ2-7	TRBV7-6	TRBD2	TGTGCCAGCAGCTTAGGCTCCGGGGGGGACGGCTACGAGCAGTACTTC	CASSLGSGGDGYEQYF
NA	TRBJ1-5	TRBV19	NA	TGTGCCAGTAGTATCACAGCCCTGAAACCGCAGCATTTT	CASSITALKPQHF
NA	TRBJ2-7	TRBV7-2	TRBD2	TGTGCCAGCAGCCTGGGACTAGCGGGCGGACGCTCCTACGAGCAGTACTTC	CASSLGLAGGRSYEQYF
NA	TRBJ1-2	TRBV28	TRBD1	TGTGCCAGCAGTCTTGGACAGGGGGCTTGGGGGAATGGCTACACCTTC	CASSLGQGAWGNGYTF
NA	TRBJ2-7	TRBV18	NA	TGTGCCAGCTCACCAGCGGGTGGTTACTACGAGCAGTACTTC	CASSPAGGYYEQYF
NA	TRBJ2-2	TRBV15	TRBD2	TGTGCCACCAGCAGAGTAGGGGGTAGCGGGAGAAGGCGTAACACCGGGGAGCTGTTTTTT	CATSRVGGSGRRRNTGELFF
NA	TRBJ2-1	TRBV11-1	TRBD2	TGTGCCAGCAGCCCCGTACTAGCGGGAGTGCATGGGCAGTTCTTC	CASSPVLAGVHGQFF
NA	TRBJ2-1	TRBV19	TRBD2	TGTGCCAGTAGTATGGGCGGGGGCTCCTACAATGAGCAGTTCTTC	CASSMGGGSYNEQFF
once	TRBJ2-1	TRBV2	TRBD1	TGTGCCAGCAAAACAGGGGGCGTCTACAATGAGCAGTTCTTC	CASKTGGVYNEQFF
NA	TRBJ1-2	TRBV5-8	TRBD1	TGTGCCAGCAGCCGTGACAGGGTTTTCTATGGCTACACCTTC	CASSRDRVFYGYTF
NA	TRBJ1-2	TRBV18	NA	TGTGCCAGCTCACCAGGGGGTCGACGGATCTATGGCTACACCTTC	CASSPGGRRIYGYTF
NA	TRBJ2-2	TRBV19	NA	TGTGCCAGTAGTATAGAGGAGTTTTTCACCGGGGAGCTGTTTTTT	CASSIEEFFTGELFF
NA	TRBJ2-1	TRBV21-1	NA	TGTGCCAGCAGCAAAGCGGAGAATGAGCAGTTCTTC	CASSKAENEQFF
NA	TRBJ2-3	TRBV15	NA	TGTGCCACCAGCAGAGGGGACCACCGCGAGGATACGCAGTATTTT	CATSRGDHREDTQYF
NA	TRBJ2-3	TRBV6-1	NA	TGTGCCAGCAGTGACAGGGTATACGGCACAGATACGCAGTATTTT	CASSDRVYGTDTQYF
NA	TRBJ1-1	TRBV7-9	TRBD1	TGTGCCAGCAGCCCAGGTGGGGGACAGAGAACTGAAGCTTTCTTT	CASSPGGGQRTEAFF
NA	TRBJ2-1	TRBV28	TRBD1	TGTGCCAGCAGTCTGACCGGGACAGGGTCACGTGAGCAGTTCTTC	CASSLTGTGSREQFF
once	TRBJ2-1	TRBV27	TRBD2	TGTGCCAGCAGTTCAGGGACTAGCGGGACTAACGCCGTCAATGAGCAGTTCTTC	CASSSGTSGTNAVNEQFF
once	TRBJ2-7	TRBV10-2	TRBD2	TGCGCCAGCAGCCGCCCGACTAGCGGCACCTACGAGCAGTACTTC	CASSRPTSGTYEQYF
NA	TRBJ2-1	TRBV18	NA	TGTGCCAGCTCACCGTTGCAAGGGCTGGGGAATGAGCAGTTCTTC	CASSPLQGLGNEQFF
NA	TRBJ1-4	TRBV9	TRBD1	TGTGCCAGCAGCGGACGGACAGGGGACTCAACTAATGAAAAACTGTTTTTT	CASSGRTGDSTNEKLFF
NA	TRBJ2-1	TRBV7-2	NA	TGTGCCAGCAGCCTCAGATCGAGGGTTACCTACAATGAGCAGTTCTTC	CASSLRSRVTYNEQFF
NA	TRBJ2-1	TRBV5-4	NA	TGTGCCAGCAGCCCCCACGGGACCTCCTACAATGAGCAGTTCTTC	CASSPHGTSYNEQFF
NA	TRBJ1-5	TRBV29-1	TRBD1	TGCAGCGTCGATTTCGGGACAGGGGCCCATCAGCCCCAGCATTTT	CSVDFGTGAHQPQHF
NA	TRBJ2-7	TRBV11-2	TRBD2	TGTGCCAGCAGCTTAGAACTGGCGGGAGGAAGCTACGAGCAGTACTTC	CASSLELAGGSYEQYF
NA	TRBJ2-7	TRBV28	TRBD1	TGTGCCAGCAGTTTGGGACAGGGCTACGAGCAGTACTTC	CASSLGQGYEQYF
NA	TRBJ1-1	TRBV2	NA	TGTGCCAGCAGTGAATACGGGGGGCGGGCGGACACTGAAGCTTTCTTT	CASSEYGGRADTEAFF
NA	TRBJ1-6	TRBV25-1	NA	TGTGCCAGCAGTGATCGGGCAGAATGGGATTCACCCCTCCACTTT	CASSDRAEWDSPLHF
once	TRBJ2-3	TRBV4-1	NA	TGCGCCAGCAGCCAAGAAGCCCGTACCACAGATACGCAGTATTTT	CASSQEARTTDTQYF
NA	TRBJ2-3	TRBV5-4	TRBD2	TGTGCCAGCAGCTTTAGCGGGAGTGACACAGATACGCAGTATTTT	CASSFSGSDTDTQYF
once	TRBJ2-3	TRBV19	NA	TGTGCCAGTAGTATTTACAGTGCCGCAGATACGCAGTATTTT	CASSIYSAADTQYF
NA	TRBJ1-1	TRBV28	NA	TGTGCCAGCAGTTTATGGCAGTACACTGAAGCTTTCTTT	CASSLWQYTEAFF
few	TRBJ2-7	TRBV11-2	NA	TGTGCCAGCAGCTTAGAATACGAGCAGTACTTC	CASSLEYEQYF
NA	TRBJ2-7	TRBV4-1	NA	TGCGCCAGCAGCCAAGAAGGCTTCAGGGACCACTACGAGCAGTACTTC	CASSQEGFRDHYEQYF
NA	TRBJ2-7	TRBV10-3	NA	TGTGCCATCAGTGACCCCCAGCTAGGCTCCTACGAGCAGTACTTC	CAISDPQLGSYEQYF
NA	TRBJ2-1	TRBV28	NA	TGTGCCAGCAGTTTAACATCTTGGGGGAATGAGCAGTTCTTC	CASSLTSWGNEQFF
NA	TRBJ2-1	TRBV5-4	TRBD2	TGTGCCAGCAGCTCCCTTAGCGGGAGGTCCTACAATGAGCAGTTCTTC	CASSSLSGRSYNEQFF
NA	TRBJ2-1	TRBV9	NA	TGTGCCAGCAGCGTAGAAGGGGTGGCCTACAATGAGCAGTTCTTC	CASSVEGVAYNEQFF
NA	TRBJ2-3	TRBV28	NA	TGTGCCAGCACCTTATTACTAGGACGGGGGGATACGCAGTATTTT	CASTLLLGRGDTQYF